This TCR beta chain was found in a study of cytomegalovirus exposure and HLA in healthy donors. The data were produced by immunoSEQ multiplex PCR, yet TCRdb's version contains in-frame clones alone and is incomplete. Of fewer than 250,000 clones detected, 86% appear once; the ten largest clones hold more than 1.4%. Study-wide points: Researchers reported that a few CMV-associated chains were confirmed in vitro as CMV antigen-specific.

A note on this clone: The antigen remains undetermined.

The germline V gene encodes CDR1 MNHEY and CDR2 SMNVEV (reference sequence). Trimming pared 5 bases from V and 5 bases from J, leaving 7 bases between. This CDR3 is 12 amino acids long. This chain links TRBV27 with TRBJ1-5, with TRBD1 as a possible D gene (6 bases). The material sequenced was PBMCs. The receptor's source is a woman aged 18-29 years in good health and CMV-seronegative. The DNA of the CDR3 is TGTGCCAGCAGTAACAGGGATCAGCCCCAGCATTTT. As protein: CASSNRDQPQHF.